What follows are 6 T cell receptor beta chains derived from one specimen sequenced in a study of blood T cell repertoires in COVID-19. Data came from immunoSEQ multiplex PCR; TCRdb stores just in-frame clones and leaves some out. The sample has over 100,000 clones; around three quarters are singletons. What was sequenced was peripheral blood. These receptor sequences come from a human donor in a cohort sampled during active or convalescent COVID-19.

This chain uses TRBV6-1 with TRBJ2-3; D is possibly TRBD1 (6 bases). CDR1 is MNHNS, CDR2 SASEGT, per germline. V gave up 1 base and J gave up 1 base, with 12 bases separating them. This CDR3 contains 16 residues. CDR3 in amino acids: CASSEGGGSGTDTQYF. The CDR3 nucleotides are TGTGCCAGCAGTGAAGGTGGGGGCAGCGGCACAGATACGCAGTATTTT.

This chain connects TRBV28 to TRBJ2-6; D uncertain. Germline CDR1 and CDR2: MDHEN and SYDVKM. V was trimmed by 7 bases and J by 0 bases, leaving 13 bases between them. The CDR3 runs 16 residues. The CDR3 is CASIPSRSSGANVLTF. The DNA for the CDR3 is TGTGCCAGCATACCCTCTCGGAGCTCTGGGGCCAACGTCCTGACTTTC.

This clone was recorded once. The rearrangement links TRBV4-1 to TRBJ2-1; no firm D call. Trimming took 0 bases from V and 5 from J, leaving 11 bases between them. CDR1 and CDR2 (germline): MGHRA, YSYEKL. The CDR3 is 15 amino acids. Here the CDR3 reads CASSQEGQQNNEQFF. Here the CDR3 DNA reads TGCGCCAGCAGCCAAGAGGGCCAGCAAAACAATGAGCAGTTCTTC.

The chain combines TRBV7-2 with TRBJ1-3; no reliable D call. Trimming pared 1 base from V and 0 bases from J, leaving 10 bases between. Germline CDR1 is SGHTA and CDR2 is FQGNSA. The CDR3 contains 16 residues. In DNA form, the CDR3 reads TGTGCCAGCAGCTTAGTAGCGGTGGGCTCTGGAAACACCATATATTTT. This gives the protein CASSLVAVGSGNTIYF.

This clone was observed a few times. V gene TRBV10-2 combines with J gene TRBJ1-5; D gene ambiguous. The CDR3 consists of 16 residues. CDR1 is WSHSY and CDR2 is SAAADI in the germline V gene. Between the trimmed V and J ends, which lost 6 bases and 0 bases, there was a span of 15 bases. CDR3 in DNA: TGCGCCAGCAGCACAAACAGAGTTCGTAGCAATCAGCCCCAGCATTTT. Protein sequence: CASSTNRVRSNQPQHF.

The CDR3 coding sequence is TGTGCCAGTAGTATCGACAGTGAGTCCGGGGAGCTGTTTTTT. This codes for CASSIDSESGELFF. The chain has TRBV19 and TRBJ2-2, with D maybe TRBD1 (5 bases). Germline lookup yields CDR1 LNHDA and CDR2 SQIVND (reference sequence). This CDR3 comprises 14 residues. The V and J ends lost 3 bases and 6 bases respectively, with 11 bases between them.